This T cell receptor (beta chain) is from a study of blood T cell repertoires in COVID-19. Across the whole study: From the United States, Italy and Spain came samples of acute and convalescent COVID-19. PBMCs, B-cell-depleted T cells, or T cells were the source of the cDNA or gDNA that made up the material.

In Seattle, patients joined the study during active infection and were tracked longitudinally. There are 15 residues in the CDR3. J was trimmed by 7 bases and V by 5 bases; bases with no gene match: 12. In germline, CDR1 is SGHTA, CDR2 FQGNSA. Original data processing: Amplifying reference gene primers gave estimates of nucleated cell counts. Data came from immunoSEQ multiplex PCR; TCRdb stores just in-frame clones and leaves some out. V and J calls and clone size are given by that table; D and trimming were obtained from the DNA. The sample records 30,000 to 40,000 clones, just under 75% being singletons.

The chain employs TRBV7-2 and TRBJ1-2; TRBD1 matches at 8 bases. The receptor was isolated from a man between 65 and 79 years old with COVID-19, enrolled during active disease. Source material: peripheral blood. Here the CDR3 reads CASSRNSGGSTGYTF. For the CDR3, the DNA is TGTGCCAGCAGCAGAAATTCAGGGGGCTCTACTGGCTACACCTTC. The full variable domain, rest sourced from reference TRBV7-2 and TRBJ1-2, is GAGVSQSPSNKVTEKGKDVELRCDPISGHTALYWYRQSLGQGLEFLIYFQGNSAPDKSGLPSDRFSAERTGGSVSTLTIQRTQQEDSAVYLCASSRNSGGSTGYTFGSGTRLTVV.